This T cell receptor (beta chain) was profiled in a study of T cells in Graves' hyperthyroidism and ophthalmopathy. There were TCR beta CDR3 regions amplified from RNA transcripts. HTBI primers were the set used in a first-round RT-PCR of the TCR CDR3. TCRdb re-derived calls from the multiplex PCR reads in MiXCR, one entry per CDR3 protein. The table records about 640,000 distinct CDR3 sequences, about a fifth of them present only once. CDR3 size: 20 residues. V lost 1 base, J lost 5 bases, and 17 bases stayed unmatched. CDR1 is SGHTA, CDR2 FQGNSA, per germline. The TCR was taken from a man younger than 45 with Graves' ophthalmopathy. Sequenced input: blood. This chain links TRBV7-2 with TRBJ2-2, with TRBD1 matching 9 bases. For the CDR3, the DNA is TGTGCCAGCAGCTTAGTTCCCACCACCGGACAGGGGAGAGGGACCGGGGAGCTGTTTTTT. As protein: CASSLVPTTGQGRGTGELFF.